Sequencing of this T cell receptor beta chain was carried out in a study of blood T cells in healthy people across ages. Overall study results and limits: Donor CMV status, an unknown factor, possibly confounded changes in expanded clonotypes. Without sorted subsets, naive and antigen-experienced compartments could not be conclusively compared. Roughly linearly, TCR beta diversity per million T cells fell as age increased.

The CDR3 loop spans 16 amino acids. Germline CDR1 is MDHEN and CDR2 is SYDVKM. With a J-beta primer mix and a sample-barcoded 5' primer, a second PCR ran about 7 to 12 cycles. The study obtained at least 3 million CDR3-containing paired-end reads from every sample. TCRdb processed the 5' RACE reads anew with MiXCR; each CDR3 protein has one entry. The table includes approximately 600,000 distinct CDR3 sequences, approximately 59% detected once. This clonotype was observed a single time. No antigen is known for it. The junction and the germline gene differ at one end; a read error may be behind it. The sample was blood. The source of this sequence is a man aged 60 to 75 in good health. The V and J genes are TRBV28 and TRBJ1-4, with 9 bases matching TRBD1. The CDR3 reads CASSLSGQGGNGKLFF. CDR3 DNA sequence: TGTGCCAGCAGTTTATCGGGACAGGGAGGTAATGGAAAACTGTTTTTT. Looking up the rest from reference TRBV28 and TRBJ1-4 gives the full variable domain: DVKVTQSSRYLVKRTGEKVFLECVQDMDHENMFWYRQDPGLGLRLIYFSYDVKMKEKGDIPEGYSVSREKKERFSLILESASTNQTSMYLCASSLSGQGGNGKLFFGSGTQLSVL.